What follows are 19 T cell receptor beta chains derived from one specimen sequenced in a study of Tregs in tolerant kidney transplant recipients (dated by TCRdb to about 2019). No antigen has been identified for these receptors. Library preparation employed the immunoSEQ multiplex PCR assay. What TCRdb holds here is the immuneACCESS table cut down to in-frame rearrangements. Part of the clones is not present; checked against another copy, under half of the missing clones reflect an unresolved V gene, and the others are unexplained. For this sample the table gives more than 30,000 clones, of which 82% were detected only once. Together, the top ten hold approximately 2.4% of the sample. Sequencing was performed on Tregs from blood cultured with allogeneic cells. The receptors derive from a human donor in good health.

The chain carries TRBV6-1 and TRBJ1-2; D is ambiguous. CDR3 length: 13 amino acids. Germline V gives CDR1 MNHNS, CDR2 SASEGT. V lost 5 bases and J lost 7, with 14 bases in between. The CDR3 sequence: CASSLRWDSGYTF. For the CDR3, the DNA is TGTGCCAGCAGTTTGAGGTGGGATTCTGGCTACACCTTC.

This chain connects TRBV20-1 to TRBJ2-7; 7 bases agree with TRBD2. The CDR3 is 11 residues long. V was pared by 6 bases and J by 7 bases, with 6 bases of the junction left unmatched. The germline V gene has CDR1 DFQATT and CDR2 SNEGSKA (reference sequence). CDR3 protein: CSARTRWEQYF. In DNA, the CDR3 is TGCAGTGCCCGGACTAGGTGGGAGCAGTACTTC.

This sequence joins TRBV4-3 and TRBJ2-2; 8 nucleotides line up with TRBD2. CDR3 length: 18 residues. With V trimmed by 4 bases and J by 9 bases, 19 bases remained unmatched. Germline V gene lookup returns CDR1 LGHNA and CDR2 YSLEER. The CDR3 DNA sequence: TGCGCCAGCAGCCGGCAGTCAAAAGTAGCGGGACCCCTCCGGGAGCTGTTTTTT. Translation: CASSRQSKVAGPLRELFF.

The gene calls are TRBV9 and TRBJ2-7, with D perhaps TRBD2 (6 bases). Germline V CDR1 and CDR2: SGDLS, YYNGEE. Between the trimmed V and J ends, which lost 0 bases and 7 bases, there was a span of 11 bases. This CDR3 is built from 13 residues. The CDR3 protein is CASSVVGAGEQYF. CDR3 bases: TGTGCCAGCAGCGTAGTTGGTGCGGGGGAGCAGTACTTC.

The chain employs TRBV30 and TRBJ2-3, with a tentative D call TRBD2 (6 bases). Trimming stripped 2 bases from V and 1 base from J, with 19 bases between. The CDR3 length is 17 residues. The germline gives CDR1 GTSNPN, CDR2 SVGIG (reference sequence). The CDR3 loop reads CAWSPNRRESGTDTQYF. The CDR3 nucleotides are TGTGCCTGGAGTCCAAACCGCCGGGAGTCGGGCACAGATACGCAGTATTTT. The full variable domain, in which reference TRBV30 and TRBJ2-3 provide the parts outside the CDR3, is SQTIHQWPATLVQPVGSPLSLECTVEGTSNPNLYWYRQAAGRGLQLLFYSVGIGQISSEVPQNLSASRPQDRQFILSSKKLLLSDSGFYLCAWSPNRRESGTDTQYFGPGTRLTVL.

The rearrangement links TRBV7-9 to TRBJ1-2; D is perhaps TRBD1 (6 bases). Germline loops: CDR1 SEHNR, CDR2 FQNEAQ (reference sequence). The V gene lost 4 bases and the J gene lost 4 bases, with 10 bases spanning the gap. CDR3 length: 13 amino acids. CDR3: CASSSGAVYGYTF. The CDR3 nucleotides read TGTGCCAGCAGCTCGGGGGCAGTCTATGGCTACACCTTC.

The genes are TRBV23-1 and TRBJ1-1; 7 positions match TRBD1. TRBV23-1 counts as an open reading frame of uncertain function. This CDR3 is built from 20 residues. With 6 bases clipped from V and 2 bases from J, the junction kept 24 bases outside the gene matches. The CDR3 spells CASSQETDMRGPGINTEAFF. CDR3 in DNA: TGCGCCAGCAGCCAAGAGACAGATATGAGGGGGCCGGGGATTAACACTGAAGCTTTCTTT.

The chain has TRBV27 and TRBJ2-6; the match to TRBD2 covers 7 bases. Trimming took 6 bases from V and 1 from J; bases not matched to a gene: 9. Germline V gene lookup returns CDR1 MNHEY and CDR2 SMNVEV (reference sequence). The CDR3 is made up of 17 amino acids. The CDR3 sequence: CASSGGRGRSGANVLTF. The CDR3 DNA reads as TGTGCCAGCAGCGGGGGGAGGGGCAGATCTGGGGCCAACGTCCTGACTTTC.

The rearrangement joins TRBV2 to TRBJ2-7, with TRBD2 matching 7 bases. J gave up 2 bases and V 6 bases, and 4 bases lay outside the gene matches. The germline V gene encodes CDR1 SNHLY and CDR2 FYNNEI. The CDR3 totals 13 residues. CDR3 sequence: CASRGTKAYEQYF. CDR3 DNA: TGTGCCAGCAGAGGGACTAAGGCCTACGAGCAGTACTTC.

The chain couples TRBV7-2 to TRBJ1-3; D possibly corresponds to TRBD1 (5 bases). The V and J ends lost 4 bases and 4 bases respectively, with 11 bases between them. CDR3 size: 14 residues. CDR1 SGHTA and CDR2 FQGNSA come from the germline V gene. The CDR3 coding sequence is TGTGCCAGCAGCTCCACACGGGGGGGAAACACCATATATTTT. Amino acids: CASSSTRGGNTIYF.

The chain is built from TRBV6-1 and TRBJ2-3; 11 nucleotides match TRBD1. This CDR3 comprises 17 residues. Unmatched junction bases numbered 11, after V lost 4 bases and J lost 5 bases. Germline CDR1 and CDR2: MNHNS and SASEGT. The CDR3 loop is CASSALGGQGVLDTQYF. Here the CDR3 DNA reads TGTGCCAGCAGTGCGCTCGGGGGACAGGGGGTTCTAGATACGCAGTATTTT.

This chain connects TRBV6-6 to TRBJ2-3; D is unresolved. The CDR3 consists of 12 residues. The germline gives CDR1 MNHNY, CDR2 SVGAGI (reference sequence). The V gene lost 2 bases and the J gene lost 4 bases, with 4 bases spanning the gap. CDR3 loop: CASSYHADTQYF. The CDR3 nucleotides read TGTGCCAGCAGTTACCATGCAGATACGCAGTATTTT.

Here the CDR3 DNA reads TGTGCCAGCAGCTTGCGCCAGGGGAGCTCCTATAATTCACCCCTCCACTTT. This encodes CASSLRQGSSYNSPLHF. The chain couples TRBV5-6 to TRBJ1-6, with D maybe TRBD1 (6 bases). The germline CDR1 and CDR2 sequences are SGHDT and YYEEEE. The V gene lost 1 base and the J gene lost 0 bases, with 11 bases spanning the gap. The CDR3 is 17 amino acids.

This clone was counted once. The J gene is TRBJ2-2, the V gene TRBV5-1; 8 bases fit TRBD1. The V and J ends lost 1 base and 1 base, in that order; junction bases with no gene match: 9. Per germline, CDR1 SGHRS and CDR2 YFSETQ. CDR3 length: 18 residues. As DNA, the CDR3 is TGCGCCAGCAGCTTGCGTACAGGGGGTCGGGGGAACACCGGGGAGCTGTTTTTT. Its translation is CASSLRTGGRGNTGELFF.

The rearrangement joins TRBV4-2 to TRBJ2-3, with a tentative D call TRBD2 (5 bases). Trimming left V 5 bases short and J 7 bases short, with 7 bases between. The CDR3 loop spans 11 amino acids. CDR1 is LGHNA and CDR2 is YNFKEQ in the germline V gene. CDR3 loop: CASSGENTQYF. In DNA, the CDR3 is TGTGCCAGCAGCGGGGAGAATACGCAGTATTTT.

This rearrangement joins TRBV18 to TRBJ2-5, with a weak D call TRBD1 (5 bases). The germline V and J ends were trimmed by 6 bases and 5 bases, with 19 bases remaining between them. The CDR3 sequence is 15 residues long. Germline loops: CDR1 KGHSH, CDR2 LQKENI. In DNA, the CDR3 is TGTGCCAGCTCCGGCGTGGGGCAGAAGGGGGAGACCCAGTACTTC. It encodes CASSGVGQKGETQYF.

The rearrangement uses TRBV9 and TRBJ2-5; 14 bases fit TRBD2. Matching the DNA end better, TRBJ2-7 makes the J call doubtful. CDR1 is SGDLS, CDR2 YYNGEE, per germline. There are 17 residues in the CDR3. CDR3 amino acids: CASSPSRLAGGVYEQYF. As DNA, the CDR3 is TGTGCCAGCAGCCCCTCACGACTAGCGGGGGGGGTCTACGAGCAGTACTTC.

The V and J genes are TRBV10-2 and TRBJ2-7, with a weak D call TRBD1 (5 bases). Trimming removed 7 bases from V and 5 bases from J, with 9 bases in between. Germline CDR1 and CDR2: WSHSY and SAAADI. CDR3 length equals 11 residues. The CDR3 loop is CASTKGDEQYF. DNA for the CDR3: TGCGCCAGCACCAAAGGGGACGAGCAGTACTTC.

V is TRBV13 and J is TRBJ2-1; tentatively, D is TRBD1 (5 bases). In germline, CDR1 is PRHDT, CDR2 FYEKMQ (reference sequence). Trimming removed 1 base at V and 2 bases at J, with 9 bases between. This CDR3 spans 15 amino acids. The CDR3 protein is CASSLVGRAYNEQFF. The CDR3 nucleotides are TGTGCCAGCAGCTTAGTGGGCAGGGCCTACAATGAGCAGTTCTTC.